These 29 T cell receptor beta chains were sequenced from one sample in a study of human T cells and chemical hapten exposure. Specified time point: pre-sensitization, week 0. Treatment indicated: therapeutic diphenylcyclopropenone sensitization with weekly scalp DPC. TCRdb re-called the RACE reads with MiXCR, one entry per CDR3 protein. The table shows around 350,000 distinct CDR3 sequences, with 4.5% to 7% occurring only once. The sequencing here drew on whole blood, taken in connection with sensitization to the hapten diphenylcyclopropenone (DPC). All receptors come from a woman aged 18 to 35 with alopecia areata. Some clones in this sample may be carry-over from other donors' samples.

This clonotype was recorded at least ten times. The V call is TRBV3-1, the J call TRBJ2-4, with 7 bases aligning to TRBD1. The CDR3 is made up of 16 amino acids. Germline V CDR1 and CDR2: LGHDT, YNNKEL (reference sequence). V shed 4 bases, J shed 0 bases, and the junction held 6 bases outside the gene matches. The chain's CDR3 is CASSPGTVLAKNIQYF. The CDR3 DNA sequence: TGTGCCAGCAGCCCCGGGACAGTACTAGCCAAAAACATTCAGTACTTC. Combining the CDR3 with reference TRBV3-1 and TRBJ2-4 gives the whole variable domain DTAVSQTPKYLVTQMGNDKSIKCEQNLGHDTMYWYKQDSKKFLKIMFSYNNKELIINETVPNRFSPKSPDKAHLNLHINSLELGDSAVYFCASSPGTVLAKNIQYFGAGTRLSVL.

There are a few counts of this clonotype. V gene TRBV6-2 or TRBV6-3 combines with J gene TRBJ2-7; D is unclear. The V and J ends lost 2 bases and 2 bases respectively, with 7 bases between them. CDR3 size: 13 residues. CDR1 and CDR2 from the germline V gene are MNHEY and SVGEGT. CDR3 in DNA: TGTGCCAGCAGTTACAGCACGACCTACGAGCAGTACTTC. It is translated as CASSYSTTYEQYF.

This chain uses TRBV6-5 with TRBJ1-2, with 10 nucleotides matching TRBD1. This CDR3 is 14 amino acids long. Germline assignment: CDR1 MNHEY and CDR2 SVGAGI. The trim removed 7 bases at V and 2 bases at J, leaving 4 bases unmatched. CDR3 protein: CASTQDRGNYGYTF. CDR3 DNA sequence: TGTGCCAGCACCCAGGACAGGGGGAACTATGGCTACACCTTC.

In its sample, this clonotype was seen many times. The chain employs TRBV7-2 and TRBJ2-3; no firm D call. The CDR3 loop spans 13 amino acids. Deletions cut 2 bases from V and 6 bases from J, with 9 bases between. From germline, CDR1 is SGHTA and CDR2 FQGNSA. CDR3 coding DNA: TGTGCCAGCAGCTTACAAGAGGCGGATACGCAGTATTTT. Translated, it gives CASSLQEADTQYF.

The sample holds a few counts of this clonotype. The chain links TRBV6-1 to TRBJ1-5, with no clear D. The CDR3 is 16 residues long. Germline values: CDR1 MNHNS, CDR2 SASEGT. Trimming removed 10 bases from V and 2 bases from J, with 21 bases in between. The CDR3 nucleotides read TGTGCCACCCCCGGGGAGACGAATATGGGCAATCAGCCCCAGCATTTT. Its translation is CATPGETNMGNQPQHF.

This clonotype was counted only a few times. The chain links TRBV9 to TRBJ2-2; maybe TRBD1 (5 bases). CDR1 is SGDLS, CDR2 YYNGEE, per germline. Trimming stripped 0 bases from V and 5 bases from J, with 20 bases between. The CDR3 runs 18 residues. CDR3 protein: CASSVDPSGRAGTGELFF. DNA for the CDR3: TGTGCCAGCAGCGTAGACCCCTCCGGCAGGGCCGGAACCGGGGAGCTGTTTTTT.

The chain carries TRBV4-2 and TRBJ1-1; D unresolved. The CDR3 totals 14 residues. The germline V gene has CDR1 LGHNA and CDR2 YNFKEQ. V lost 0 bases and J lost 8, with 13 bases in between. The CDR3 sequence: CASSQDLRREEAFF. As DNA, the CDR3 is TGTGCCAGCAGCCAAGATTTGAGGAGGGAGGAAGCTTTCTTT.

The V and J genes are TRBV3-1 and TRBJ1-2; D is unresolved. Trimming cost V 5 bases and J 4 bases, with 14 bases left between them. Germline V CDR1 and CDR2: LGHDT, YNNKEL (reference sequence). This CDR3 comprises 14 residues. CDR3 amino acids: CASSGTNSIYGYTF. The CDR3 DNA sequence: TGTGCCAGCAGCGGAACGAATTCTATCTATGGCTACACCTTC.

This chain connects TRBV2 to TRBJ1-1; 9 bases fit TRBD1. The V and J ends lost 6 bases and 4 bases, in that order; junction bases with no gene match: 6. This CDR3 is built from 14 residues. CDR1 SNHLY and CDR2 FYNNEI come from the germline V gene. Here the CDR3 reads CASRTGTGITEAFF. CDR3 nucleotides: TGTGCCAGCAGGACCGGGACAGGGATCACTGAAGCTTTCTTT.

The V and J genes are TRBV5-4 and TRBJ2-1; 9 bases map to TRBD2. V trimming: 2 bases; J trimming: 3 bases; junction bases outside the gene matches: 3. Germline lookup yields CDR1 SGHNT and CDR2 YYREEE (reference sequence). This CDR3 has 15 residues. CDR3 sequence: CASSFKAGGYNEQFF. The DNA of the CDR3 is TGTGCCAGCAGCTTCAAAGCGGGGGGCTACAATGAGCAGTTCTTC.

There are a few counts of this clonotype. The V call is TRBV6-2 or TRBV6-3, the J call TRBJ2-7; TRBD2 aligns across 8 bases. Germline-derived CDR1 and CDR2 are MNHEY and SVGEGT. The CDR3 spans 14 residues. J was trimmed by 4 bases and V by 2 bases; bases with no gene match: 4. CDR3 nucleotides: TGTGCCAGCAGTTACACCGGGGGGGGATACGAGCAGTACTTC. It specifies CASSYTGGGYEQYF.

The rearrangement links TRBV3-1 to TRBJ1-1; possibly TRBD1 for D (5 bases). The CDR3 loop spans 12 amino acids. The germline CDR1 and CDR2 sequences are LGHDT and YNNKEL (reference sequence). Trimming cost V 3 bases and J 5 bases, with 7 bases left between them. CDR3 sequence reads: CASSQRQTEAFF. The CDR3, as DNA: TGTGCCAGCAGCCAGCGACAGACTGAAGCTTTCTTT.

This clonotype has ten or more counts. The chain employs TRBV29-1 and TRBJ2-1; maybe TRBD1 (5 bases). The length of the CDR3 is 12 residues. Germline CDR1 and CDR2: SQVTM and ANQGSEA. V lost 5 bases, J lost 9 bases, and 14 bases lay in between. Here the CDR3 reads CSVYVGRGEQFF. CDR3 nucleotides: TGCAGCGTTTACGTAGGTAGGGGTGAGCAGTTCTTC.

This chain links TRBV10-3 with TRBJ1-1; D gene ambiguous. This CDR3 has 15 amino acids. Germline CDR1 is ENHRY and CDR2 is SYGVKD. V lost 4 bases and J lost 0, with 12 bases in between. CDR3 sequence (DNA): TGTGCCATCAGTGTGGTCAGATTTATGAACACTGAAGCTTTCTTT. It codes for CAISVVRFMNTEAFF.

This clonotype was seen a handful of times. The junction and the germline gene differ at one end; a read error may be behind it. The chain couples TRBV9 to TRBJ1-4, with D perhaps matching TRBD1 (5 bases). This CDR3 is built from 14 residues. Germline V lookup: CDR1 SGDLS, CDR2 YYNGEE. The CDR3 sequence: CASSPGHADERLFF. CDR3 sequence (DNA): TGTGCCAGCAGCCCCGGACACGCAGATGAAAGACTGTTTTTT.

This clonotype turned up a few times. This chain connects TRBV28 to TRBJ2-1; possibly TRBD2 for D (7 bases). The CDR3 has 14 amino acids. V was cut by 5 bases and J by 6 bases, with 14 bases left in between. Germline loops: CDR1 MDHEN, CDR2 SYDVKM. The DNA of the CDR3 is TGTGCCAGCAGTAGGGGGGGCCCTACCAATGAGCAGTTCTTC. Translating it yields CASSRGGPTNEQFF.

J is TRBJ2-7 and V is TRBV12-2; the table assigns TRBD1, which was not confirmed against the DNA. TRBV12-2 is assigned pseudogene status. The CDR3 loop spans 10 amino acids. CDR3 nucleotides: TGTGCAAGTCGCCCGACAGGGAAGTACTTC. This gives the protein CASRPTGKYF.

At least ten counts were recorded for this clonotype. The V gene is TRBV12-3 or TRBV12-4, the J gene TRBJ2-7; no clear D gene. The CDR3 length is 14 residues. Trimming stripped 5 bases from V and 0 bases from J, with 11 bases between. CDR3 residues: CASSNGGSSYEQYF. Here the CDR3 DNA reads TGTGCCAGCAGTAACGGCGGCAGCTCCTACGAGCAGTACTTC.

This clonotype appeared many times. This sequence joins TRBV20-1 and TRBJ2-7; D perhaps matches TRBD1 (5 bases). The ends were cut back, 5 bases at V and 0 bases at J, with 8 bases in the middle. CDR1 and CDR2 (germline): DFQATT, SNEGSKA (reference sequence). The CDR3 spans 12 residues. This chain's CDR3 is CSAPDSSYEQYF. The CDR3 nucleotides are TGCAGTGCTCCCGACAGCTCCTACGAGCAGTACTTC.

There are many counts of this clonotype. The chain joins TRBV6-5 to TRBJ2-7, with 10 nucleotides matching TRBD1. The CDR3 is made up of 15 amino acids. The V segment lost 2 bases and the J segment 8 bases; nucleotides outside the gene matches: 9. Germline-derived CDR1 and CDR2 are MNHEY and SVGAGI. CDR3 bases: TGTGCCAGCAGTTACGGGGGTGGGACAGGGGTCCAGCAGTACTTC. As protein: CASSYGGGTGVQQYF.

This clonotype was recorded many times. J is TRBJ1-4 and V is TRBV9, with 7 bases fitting TRBD1. The CDR3 loop spans 15 amino acids. CDR1 and CDR2 from the germline V gene are SGDLS and YYNGEE. Losses at the gene ends were 0 bases for V and 5 bases for J; bases not matched to a gene: 4. CDR3 residues: CASSVDKGQNEKLFF. CDR3 bases: TGTGCCAGCAGCGTAGATAAGGGACAGAATGAAAAACTGTTTTTT.

This clonotype was detected many times. J is TRBJ2-7 and V is TRBV6-5, with D maybe TRBD2 (6 bases). V was clipped by 0 bases and J by 4 bases, with 7 bases between them. CDR1 is MNHEY and CDR2 is SVGAGI in the germline V gene. The CDR3 totals 13 residues. The chain's CDR3 is CASSYSEGYEQYF. Written as DNA, the CDR3 is TGTGCCAGCAGTTACTCGGAGGGGTACGAGCAGTACTTC.

This clonotype has a handful of counts. V and J are TRBV12-3 or TRBV12-4 and TRBJ1-5; 7 positions match TRBD1. This CDR3 contains 15 residues. V was clipped by 5 bases and J by 2 bases; unmatched bases: 6. The DNA for the CDR3 is TGTGCCAGCAGTCCAGAAACAGGGGGCAATCAGCCCCAGCATTTT. Translated, it gives CASSPETGGNQPQHF.

The table lists this clonotype with many counts. J is TRBJ1-1 and V is TRBV6-2 or TRBV6-3; 7 bases line up with TRBD1. V dropped 6 bases and J dropped 7; count of bases not matched to a gene: 5. The CDR3 is 12 amino acids. Germline V gene data show CDR1 as MNHEY and CDR2 as SVGEGT. The CDR3 coding sequence is TGTGCCAGCAGCCTAAACAGGGGTGAAGCTTTCTTT. It encodes CASSLNRGEAFF.

This clonotype was counted at least ten times. The J gene is TRBJ2-7, the V gene TRBV7-9; D tentatively reads TRBD1 or TRBD2 (5 bases each). There are 13 residues in the CDR3. The V end lost 7 bases, the J end lost 1 base, and 11 bases lay between the germline ends. CDR1 and CDR2 from the germline V gene are SEHNR and FQNEAQ (reference sequence). The CDR3 loop is CASTGTGSYEQYF. DNA of the CDR3: TGTGCCAGCACCGGGACGGGGTCCTACGAGCAGTACTTC.

The sample holds a few counts of this clonotype. The chain has TRBV7-9 and TRBJ2-2; the D is unclear. From germline, CDR1 is SEHNR and CDR2 FQNEAQ (reference sequence). The CDR3 runs to 13 residues. The V and J ends lost 1 base and 3 bases respectively, with 3 bases between them. CDR3 sequence (DNA): TGTGCCAGCAGCTTAGAGCACACCGGGGAGCTGTTTTTT. Its protein is CASSLEHTGELFF.

V usage is TRBV7-3 and J usage is TRBJ1-4; D is uncertain. CDR3 length equals 14 residues. The V and J ends lost 5 bases and 8 bases respectively, with 15 bases between them. CDR1 is SGHTA, CDR2 FQGTGA, per germline. The CDR3, as DNA: TGTGCCAGCAGCCTATCGGTGATGAGGGAAAAACTGTTTTTT. Encoded protein: CASSLSVMREKLFF.

V and J are TRBV2 and TRBJ2-5; 7 nucleotides align to TRBD2. Germline CDR1 reads SNHLY; CDR2 reads FYNNEI. The J segment lost 5 bases and the V segment lost 3 bases, leaving 6 bases of the junction unmatched. CDR3 size: 14 residues. This CDR3 reads CASSDGGTEETQYF. The CDR3 nucleotides read TGTGCCAGCAGTGACGGGGGGACGGAGGAGACCCAGTACTTC.

The gene calls are TRBV3-1 and TRBJ2-3, with 7 positions matching TRBD1. This CDR3 is 14 amino acids long. The germline CDR1 and CDR2 sequences are LGHDT and YNNKEL (reference sequence). V lost 1 base, J lost 4 bases, and 2 bases stayed unmatched. The CDR3 sequence: CASSQGQGPDTQYF. CDR3 DNA sequence: TGTGCCAGCAGCCAAGGACAGGGCCCAGATACGCAGTATTTT.